Sequencing of this T cell receptor (beta chain) was carried out in a study of blood T cell repertoires in COVID-19. Study-level background: Acute and convalescent COVID-19 samples came from the United States, Italy and Spain. The cDNA or gDNA used as material had been derived from T cells, B-cell-depleted T cells, or PBMCs.

The CDR3 is made up of 17 amino acids. Germline V CDR1 and CDR2: SGHNT, YYREEE (reference sequence). Trimming cost V 0 bases and J 0 bases, with 13 bases left between them. Authors' data handling: Counts of nucleated cells, estimated from reference gene primer amplification, were obtained. Assay used: immunoSEQ multiplex PCR; TCRdb lists only in-frame clones, some missing. D and trimming come from the DNA, and the V and J calls and clone size come from that table. This table holds some 300,000 clones, around nine tenths found once. It was during active infection that Seattle patients were enrolled and then longitudinally followed.

The TCR comes from a woman in her 70s with COVID-19, enrolled during active disease. The V gene is TRBV5-4, the J gene TRBJ1-3, with a weak D call TRBD1 (6 bases). The sample consisted of peripheral blood. CDR3 amino acids: CASSLGGQASSGNTIYF. The CDR3 bases are TGTGCCAGCAGCTTGGGGGGGCAGGCTAGCTCTGGAAACACCATATATTTT.